This T cell receptor beta chain was profiled in a study of blood T cell repertoires in COVID-19. Overall study: Donors in Cohort 3 counted as recovered after two negative PCRs, clearance, or symptom resolution.

Here immunoSEQ multiplex PCR was the method, and the copy in TCRdb shows in-frame clones only, minus some. The table shows 200,000 to 250,000 clones, with approximately 87% occurring only once. Residents of about 25 US areas, aged about 18 to 100 years, made up the participants. Germline assignment: CDR1 MNHNY and CDR2 SVGAGI (reference sequence). The CDR3 spans 15 residues. Trimming took off 7 bases at V and 3 bases at J, with 16 bases between the two ends. The receptor was isolated from a woman in her forties or fifties in a cohort exposed to, infected with or recovered from COVID-19 (not recorded which). Specimen: PBMCs or T cells enriched from blood (not recorded which). The rearrangement links TRBV6-6 to TRBJ1-5, with D uncertain. The CDR3 is CASTRGMGFNQPQHF. CDR3 DNA sequence: TGTGCCAGCACCCGGGGAATGGGGTTCAATCAGCCCCAGCATTTT.